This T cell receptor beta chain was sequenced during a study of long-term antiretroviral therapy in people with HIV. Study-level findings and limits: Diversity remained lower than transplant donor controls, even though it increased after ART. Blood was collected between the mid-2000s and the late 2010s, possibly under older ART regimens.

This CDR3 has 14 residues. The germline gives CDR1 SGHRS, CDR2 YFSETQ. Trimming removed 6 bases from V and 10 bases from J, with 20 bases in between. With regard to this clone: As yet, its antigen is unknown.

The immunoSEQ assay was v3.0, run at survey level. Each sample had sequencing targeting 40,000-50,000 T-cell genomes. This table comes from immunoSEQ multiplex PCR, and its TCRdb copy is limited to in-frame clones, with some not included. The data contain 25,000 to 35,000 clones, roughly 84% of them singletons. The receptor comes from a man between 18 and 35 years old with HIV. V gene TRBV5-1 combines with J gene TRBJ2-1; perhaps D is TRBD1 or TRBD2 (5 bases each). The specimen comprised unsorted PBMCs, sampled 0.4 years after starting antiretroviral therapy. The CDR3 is CASTGTPQFGEQFF. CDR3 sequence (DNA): TGCGCCAGCACCGGGACCCCTCAATTTGGGGAGCAGTTCTTC.